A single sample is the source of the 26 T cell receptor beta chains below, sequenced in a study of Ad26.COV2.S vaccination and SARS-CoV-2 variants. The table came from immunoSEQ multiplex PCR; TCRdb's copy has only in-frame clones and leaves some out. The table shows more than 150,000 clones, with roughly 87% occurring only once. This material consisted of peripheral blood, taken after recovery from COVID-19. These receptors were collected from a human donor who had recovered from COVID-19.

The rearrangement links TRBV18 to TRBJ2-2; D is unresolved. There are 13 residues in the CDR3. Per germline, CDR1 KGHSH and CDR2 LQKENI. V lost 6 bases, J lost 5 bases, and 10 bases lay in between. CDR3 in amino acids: CASSPAVTGELFF. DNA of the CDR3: TGTGCCAGCTCCCCGGCTGTGACCGGGGAGCTGTTTTTT.

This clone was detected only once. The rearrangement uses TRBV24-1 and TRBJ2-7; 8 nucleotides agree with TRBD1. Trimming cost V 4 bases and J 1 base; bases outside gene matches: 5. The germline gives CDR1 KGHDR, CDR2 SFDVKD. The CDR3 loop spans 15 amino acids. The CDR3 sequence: CATSDHGQGSYEQYF. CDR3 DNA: TGTGCCACCAGTGACCACGGACAGGGTTCCTACGAGCAGTACTTC.

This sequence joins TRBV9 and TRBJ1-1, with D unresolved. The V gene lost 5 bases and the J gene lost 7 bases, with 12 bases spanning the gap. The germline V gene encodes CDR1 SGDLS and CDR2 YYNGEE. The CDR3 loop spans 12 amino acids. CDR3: CASSVTSGEAFF. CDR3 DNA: TGTGCCAGCAGTGTGACAAGTGGTGAAGCTTTCTTT.

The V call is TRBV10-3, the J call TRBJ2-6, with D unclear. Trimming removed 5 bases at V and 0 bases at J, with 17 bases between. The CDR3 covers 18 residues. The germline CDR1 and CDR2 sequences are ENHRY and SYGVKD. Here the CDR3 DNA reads TGTGCCATCAGTCTAGAGGACCCCCGGCGCTCTGGGGCCAACGTCCTGACTTTC. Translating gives CAISLEDPRRSGANVLTF.

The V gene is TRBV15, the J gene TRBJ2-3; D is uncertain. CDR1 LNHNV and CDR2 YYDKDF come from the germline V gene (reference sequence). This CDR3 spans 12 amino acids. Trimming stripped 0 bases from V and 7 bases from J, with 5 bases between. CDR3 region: CATSRDSNTQYF. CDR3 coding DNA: TGTGCCACCAGCAGAGATTCTAATACGCAGTATTTT.

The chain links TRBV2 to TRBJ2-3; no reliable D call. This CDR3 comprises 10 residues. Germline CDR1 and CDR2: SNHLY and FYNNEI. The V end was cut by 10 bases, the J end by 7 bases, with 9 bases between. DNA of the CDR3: TGTGCCACCAGAACCAATACGCAGTATTTT. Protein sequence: CATRTNTQYF.

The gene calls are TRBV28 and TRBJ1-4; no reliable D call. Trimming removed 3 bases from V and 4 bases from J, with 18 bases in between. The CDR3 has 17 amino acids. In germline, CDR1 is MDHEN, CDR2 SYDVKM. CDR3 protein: CASSFHGGFRGNEKLFF. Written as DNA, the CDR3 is TGTGCCAGCAGTTTCCATGGAGGGTTCCGGGGTAATGAAAAACTGTTTTTT.

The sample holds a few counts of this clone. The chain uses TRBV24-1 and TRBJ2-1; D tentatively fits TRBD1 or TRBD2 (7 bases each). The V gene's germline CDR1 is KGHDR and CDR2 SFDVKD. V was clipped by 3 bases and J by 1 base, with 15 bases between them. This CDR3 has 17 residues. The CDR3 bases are TGTGCCACCAGTGATCCTGACAGGGAGGGGTCCTACAATGAGCAGTTCTTC. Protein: CATSDPDREGSYNEQFF.

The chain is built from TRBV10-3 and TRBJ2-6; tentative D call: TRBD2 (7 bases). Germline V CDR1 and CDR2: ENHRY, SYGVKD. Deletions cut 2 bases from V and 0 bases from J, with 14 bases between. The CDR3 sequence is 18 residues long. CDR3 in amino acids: CAISEGKGGASGANVLTF. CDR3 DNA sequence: TGTGCCATCAGTGAGGGAAAGGGGGGGGCCTCTGGGGCCAACGTCCTGACTTTC.

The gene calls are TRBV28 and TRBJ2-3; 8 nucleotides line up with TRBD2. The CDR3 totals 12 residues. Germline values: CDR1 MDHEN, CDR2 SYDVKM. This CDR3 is CTTGGRTDTQYF. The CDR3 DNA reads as TGTACCACGGGGGGGCGCACAGATACGCAGTATTTT.

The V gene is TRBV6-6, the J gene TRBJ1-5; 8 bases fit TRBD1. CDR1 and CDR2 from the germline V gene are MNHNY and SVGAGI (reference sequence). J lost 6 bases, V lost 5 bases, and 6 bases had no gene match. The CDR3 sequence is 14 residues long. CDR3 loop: CASSGQGGTQPQHF. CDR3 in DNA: TGTGCCAGCAGTGGACAGGGAGGAACTCAGCCCCAGCATTTT.

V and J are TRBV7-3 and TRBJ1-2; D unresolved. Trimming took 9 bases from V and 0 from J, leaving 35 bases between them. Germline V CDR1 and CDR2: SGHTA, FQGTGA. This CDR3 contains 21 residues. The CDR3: CASLGYEFRSVSGSANYGYTF. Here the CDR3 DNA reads TGTGCCAGTCTTGGGTATGAGTTTCGATCTGTTAGTGGCAGCGCTAACTATGGCTACACCTTC.

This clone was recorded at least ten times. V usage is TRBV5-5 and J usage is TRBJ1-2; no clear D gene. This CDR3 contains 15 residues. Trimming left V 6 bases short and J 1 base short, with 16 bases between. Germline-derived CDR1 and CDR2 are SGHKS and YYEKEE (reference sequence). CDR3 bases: TGTGCCAGCACCCTGGCAGGAGGGCTTAACTATGGCTACACCTTC. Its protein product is CASTLAGGLNYGYTF.

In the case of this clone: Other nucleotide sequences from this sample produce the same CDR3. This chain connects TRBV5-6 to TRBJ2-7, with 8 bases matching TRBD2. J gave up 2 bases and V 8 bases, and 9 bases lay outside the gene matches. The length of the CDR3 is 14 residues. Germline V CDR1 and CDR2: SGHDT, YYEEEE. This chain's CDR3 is CASGRGGRPYEQYF. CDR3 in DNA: TGTGCCAGTGGTCGGGGGGGGCGACCCTACGAGCAGTACTTC.

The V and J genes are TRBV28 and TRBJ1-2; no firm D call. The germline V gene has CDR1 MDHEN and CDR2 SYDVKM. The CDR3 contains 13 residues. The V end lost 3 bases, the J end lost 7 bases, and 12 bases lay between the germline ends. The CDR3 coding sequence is TGTGCCAGCAGTTTGAATGTTGGGGTTGGCTACACCTTC. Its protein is CASSLNVGVGYTF.

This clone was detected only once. The DNA of the CDR3 is TGCGCCAGCAGGTGGGCAGATACGCAGTATTTT. Protein sequence: CASRWADTQYF. J is TRBJ2-3 and V is TRBV10-2; D is undetermined. Germline V gene data show CDR1 as WSHSY and CDR2 as SAAADI. Trimming took 6 bases from V and 4 from J, leaving 5 bases between them. This CDR3 comprises 11 residues.

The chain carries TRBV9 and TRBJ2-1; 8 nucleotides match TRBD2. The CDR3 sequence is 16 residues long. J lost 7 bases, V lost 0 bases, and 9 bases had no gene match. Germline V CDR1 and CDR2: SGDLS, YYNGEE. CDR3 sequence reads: CASSVGPAGVRNEQFF. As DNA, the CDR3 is TGTGCCAGCAGCGTAGGCCCAGCGGGAGTTCGGAATGAGCAGTTCTTC.

This CDR3 is CASTPGGNQPQHF. CDR3 nucleotide sequence: TGTGCCAGCACCCCTGGGGGGAATCAGCCCCAGCATTTT. V gene TRBV7-9 combines with J gene TRBJ1-5, with D tentatively TRBD1 (5 bases). Per the germline V gene, CDR1 is SEHNR and CDR2 is FQNEAQ (reference sequence). The CDR3 is 13 residues long. V was shortened by 7 bases and J by 4 bases, with 11 bases between the two germline ends.

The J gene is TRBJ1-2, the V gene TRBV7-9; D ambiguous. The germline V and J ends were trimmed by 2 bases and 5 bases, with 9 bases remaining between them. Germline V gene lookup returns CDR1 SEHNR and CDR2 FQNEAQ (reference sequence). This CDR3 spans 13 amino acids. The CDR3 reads CASSLIGSYGYTF. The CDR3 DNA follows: TGTGCCAGCAGCTTAATCGGGTCATATGGCTACACCTTC.

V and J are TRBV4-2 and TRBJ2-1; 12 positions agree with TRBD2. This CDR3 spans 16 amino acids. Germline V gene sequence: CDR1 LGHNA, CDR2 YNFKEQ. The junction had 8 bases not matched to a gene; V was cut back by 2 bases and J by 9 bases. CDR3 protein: CASSQPLAGGQREQFF. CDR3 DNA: TGTGCCAGCAGCCAACCCCTAGCGGGGGGGCAACGTGAGCAGTTCTTC.

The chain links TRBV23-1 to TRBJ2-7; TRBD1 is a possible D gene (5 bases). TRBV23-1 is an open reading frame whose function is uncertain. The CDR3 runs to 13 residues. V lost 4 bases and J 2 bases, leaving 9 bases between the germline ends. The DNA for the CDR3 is TGCGCCAGCAGTCTACAGACAGCCTACGAGCAGTACTTC. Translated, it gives CASSLQTAYEQYF.

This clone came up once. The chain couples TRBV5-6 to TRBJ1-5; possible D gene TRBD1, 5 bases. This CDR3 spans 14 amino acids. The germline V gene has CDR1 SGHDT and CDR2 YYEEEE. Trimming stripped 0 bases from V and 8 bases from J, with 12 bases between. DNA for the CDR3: TGTGCCAGCAGCTTGGGTTCAGGGTTAAAGCCCCAGCATTTT. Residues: CASSLGSGLKPQHF.

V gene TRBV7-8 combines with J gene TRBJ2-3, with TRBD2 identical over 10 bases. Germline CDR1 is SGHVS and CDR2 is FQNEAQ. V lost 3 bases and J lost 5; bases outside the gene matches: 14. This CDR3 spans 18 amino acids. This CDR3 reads CASSFPEAGGPLGDTQYF. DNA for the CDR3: TGTGCCAGCAGCTTTCCTGAAGCGGGGGGGCCTTTGGGAGATACGCAGTATTTT.

The CDR3 nucleotides are TGTGCCACCAGTGATTCAAAGTACTCTAGCACAGATACGCAGTATTTT. Translation: CATSDSKYSSTDTQYF. The genes are TRBV24-1 and TRBJ2-3, with D unresolved. The CDR3 sequence is 16 residues long. Trimming shortened V by 2 bases and J by 0 bases, and 11 bases separated the two germline ends. Germline CDR1 KGHDR, CDR2 SFDVKD.

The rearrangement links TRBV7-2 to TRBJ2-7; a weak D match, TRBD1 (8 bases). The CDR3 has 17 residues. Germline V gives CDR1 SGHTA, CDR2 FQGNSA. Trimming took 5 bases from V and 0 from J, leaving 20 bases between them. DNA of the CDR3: TGTGCCAGCAGCCAGGGGGCAGGGGACTACTTCTCCTACGAGCAGTACTTC. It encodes CASSQGAGDYFSYEQYF.

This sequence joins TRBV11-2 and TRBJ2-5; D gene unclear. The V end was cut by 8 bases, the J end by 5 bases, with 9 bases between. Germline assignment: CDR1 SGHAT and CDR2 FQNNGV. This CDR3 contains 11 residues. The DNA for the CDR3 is TGTGCCAGCTCTCCCCTCGAGACCCAGTACTTC. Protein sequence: CASSPLETQYF.